Shown below are 15 T cell receptor beta chains from a single sample sequenced in a study of blood T cells in healthy people across ages. The use of a sample-barcoded 5' primer and a J-beta primer mix characterized a second PCR of roughly 7 to 12 cycles. TCRdb re-derived calls from the 5' RACE reads in MiXCR, one entry per CDR3 protein. The table lists fewer than 950,000 distinct CDR3 sequences, roughly 50% of them singletons, with roughly 40% in the top ten. Sequences were obtained from blood. These receptors all come from a man at least 80 years old in good health.

V gene TRBV20-1 combines with J gene TRBJ2-7, with 11 bases matching TRBD1. CDR3 length: 15 amino acids. Looked up from germline, CDR1 is DFQATT and CDR2 is SNEGSKA (reference sequence). The V gene end was trimmed by 5 bases and the J gene end by 6 bases; junction bases not matched to a gene: 12. CDR3: CSASYWGQGEGEQYF. The CDR3 nucleotides read TGCAGTGCTTCCTATTGGGGACAGGGGGAAGGCGAGCAGTACTTC.

The chain has TRBV5-1 and TRBJ2-3, with TRBD2 matching over 7 bases. Germline V gene sequence: CDR1 SGHRS, CDR2 YFSETQ. Germline trimming cut 1 base from V and 14 bases from J; bases unmatched to any gene: 22. The CDR3 runs 17 residues. The CDR3 DNA sequence: TGCGCCAGCAGCTTGTTCTTCGCGGGAGAGGAGCACAGATACGCGTATTTT. It translates to CASSLFFAGEEHRYAYF.

The sample holds a few counts of this clonotype. The chain couples TRBV7-9 to TRBJ2-7; maybe TRBD1 (6 bases). Deletions cut 2 bases from V and 1 base from J, with 15 bases between. CDR1 and CDR2 (germline): SEHNR, FQNEAQ (reference sequence). The CDR3 has 16 residues. The chain's CDR3 is CASSLSGESVSYEQYF. For the CDR3, the DNA is TGTGCCAGCAGCTTATCAGGGGAGTCGGTTTCCTACGAGCAGTACTTC.

Points on this clonotype: Germline and junction disagree at one end, which may indicate a read error. Written as DNA, the CDR3 is TGCAGCATTGACTACAGGGGGCTGGGCAATGAGCAGTTCTTC. Translating gives CSIDYRGLGNEQFF. The chain employs TRBV29-1 and TRBJ2-7; 9 nucleotides line up with TRBD1. The J call is uncertain, as TRBJ2-1 better fits the DNA end. Germline CDR1 SQVTM, CDR2 ANQGSEA. The CDR3 totals 14 residues.

The chain has TRBV5-5 and TRBJ2-5; D not certain. The CDR3 extends over 13 amino acids. CDR1 and CDR2 from the germline V gene are SGHKS and YYEKEE (reference sequence). Trimming took off 4 bases at V and 11 bases at J, with 18 bases between the two ends. The CDR3 DNA reads TGTGCCAGCAGCCAACCTCTGGGTTACGTGCAGTACTTC. Protein sequence: CASSQPLGYVQYF.

The sample holds a few counts of this clonotype. V and J are TRBV5-1 and TRBJ2-5, with 9 bases identical to TRBD1. The junction had 10 bases not matched to a gene; V was cut back by 2 bases and J by 5 bases. This CDR3 is built from 16 residues. The germline V gene has CDR1 SGHRS and CDR2 YFSETQ. The DNA of the CDR3 is TGCGCCAGCAGCTTTATAACAGGGGGCATTTGGGAGACCCAGTACTTC. It encodes CASSFITGGIWETQYF.

The rearrangement joins TRBV6-5 to TRBJ1-2; 8 positions agree with TRBD1. There are 16 residues in the CDR3. CDR1 and CDR2 (germline): MNHEY, SVGAGI. Losses at the gene ends were 5 bases for V and 8 bases for J; bases not matched to a gene: 16. The CDR3, as DNA: TGTGCCAGCAGTCCTTTCCCGACAGGGGCTCGGGGGGGCTACACCTTC. This translates into CASSPFPTGARGGYTF.

V gene TRBV15 combines with J gene TRBJ2-1, with D perhaps matching TRBD2 (5 bases). CDR1 and CDR2 (germline): LNHNV, YYDKDF (reference sequence). Trimming removed 5 bases from V and 4 bases from J, with 9 bases in between. The CDR3 is 13 amino acids. The CDR3 coding sequence is TGTGCCACCAGCGGAGGACGGTACAATGAGCAGTTCTTC. Translation: CATSGGRYNEQFF.

This chain joins TRBV13 and TRBJ2-5; D is uncertain. Trimming removed 1 base at V and 5 bases at J, with 8 bases between. Germline lookup yields CDR1 PRHDT and CDR2 FYEKMQ (reference sequence). CDR3 size: 13 residues. The chain's CDR3 is CASSLVPTETQYF. In DNA, the CDR3 is TGTGCCAGCAGCTTAGTTCCAACGGAGACCCAGTACTTC.

The chain carries TRBV7-9 and TRBJ2-1; TRBD2 agrees at 12 bases. Gene TRBJ2-7 matches the end of the DNA better, so the J call may be wrong. Looked up from germline, CDR1 is SEHNR and CDR2 is FQNEAQ (reference sequence). This CDR3 has 16 residues. CDR3 residues: CASSSTSGRHYNEQYF. DNA of the CDR3: TGTGCCAGCAGCTCCACTAGCGGGAGGCATTACAATGAGCAGTACTTC.

The J gene is TRBJ2-7, the V gene TRBV6-6; D not resolved. Germline V gives CDR1 MNHNY, CDR2 SVGAGI (reference sequence). This CDR3 region has 12 residues. V was pared by 0 bases and J by 6 bases, with 6 bases between. CDR3 sequence (DNA): TGTGCCAGCAGTTACTCGAACAGCGAGCAGTACTTC. This gives the protein CASSYSNSEQYF.

V is TRBV5-1 and J is TRBJ1-2; 7 nucleotides agree with TRBD1. Per the germline V gene, CDR1 is SGHRS and CDR2 is YFSETQ. Unmatched junction bases numbered 6, after V lost 2 bases and J lost 8 bases. The CDR3 sequence is 13 residues long. The CDR3 nucleotides read TGCGCCAGCAGCTTTGGGGACAGAGAGGGCTACACCTTC. It yields the protein CASSFGDREGYTF. The full variable domain, completed using reference TRBV5-1 and TRBJ1-2, is KAGVTQTPRYLIKTRGQQVTLSCSPISGHRSVSWYQQTPGQGLQFLFEYFSETQRNKGNFPGRFSGRQFSNSRSEMNVSTLELGDSALYLCASSFGDREGYTFGSGTRLTVV.

Only one count was recorded for this clonotype. The chain carries TRBV20-1 and TRBJ1-5; D is unresolved. The CDR3 length is 15 residues. CDR1 is DFQATT and CDR2 is SNEGSKA in the germline V gene (reference sequence). V lost 1 base and J lost 7, with 17 bases in between. The CDR3 loop reads CSARALSGREQPQHF. DNA of the CDR3: TGCAGTGCTAGAGCCCTTTCGGGGAGGGAACAGCCCCAGCATTTT.

The chain couples TRBV18 to TRBJ1-5; D is ambiguous. This CDR3 is 13 amino acids long. Germline CDR1 KGHSH, CDR2 LQKENI. With 3 bases removed from V and 4 bases from J, the gap between germline ends came to 7 bases. In DNA form, the CDR3 reads TGTGCCAGCTCACCGTCGGGGAATCAGCCCCAGCATTTT. It translates to CASSPSGNQPQHF. The variable domain in full, with the rest retrieved from reference TRBV18 and TRBJ1-5, is NAGVMQNPRHLVRRRGQEARLRCSPMKGHSHVYWYRQLPEEGLKFMVYLQKENIIDESGMPKERFSAEFPKEGPSILRIQQVVRGDSAAYFCASSPSGNQPQHFGDGTRLSIL.

The rearrangement joins TRBV11-2 to TRBJ2-2; D is ambiguous. This CDR3 has 12 amino acids. Germline V gene sequence: CDR1 SGHAT, CDR2 FQNNGV. The V end was cut by 5 bases, the J end by 7 bases, with 8 bases between. The CDR3 DNA reads TGTGCCAGCAGCGGTCAGGTCGGGGAGCTGTTTTTT. Translating gives CASSGQVGELFF. Together with reference TRBV11-2 and TRBJ2-2, the CDR3 gives the full variable domain: EAGVAQSPRYKIIEKRQSVAFWCNPISGHATLYWYQQILGQGPKLLIQFQNNGVVDDSQLPKDRFSAERLKGVDSTLKIQPAKLEDSAVYLCASSGQVGELFFGEGSRLTVL.